The 6 T cell receptor beta chains in this list originate from one sample, sequenced in a study of shared clonotypes between healthy human individuals (dated by TCRdb to 2018 to 2020). Libraries came from the immunoSEQ multiplex PCR assay. TCRdb took this table from immuneACCESS and kept in-frame rearrangements with V and J called. Such tables lack part of the clones; where checked against another copy, unresolved V genes explain under half of the gap, and the rest is unexplained. This sample is represented by about half a million clones; more than 65% of them were singletons. The ten largest clones take up roughly 13% of the sample. Sequencing used PBMCs. Every receptor here comes from a woman aged 40 to 50 in good health. Some clones in this sample may be carry-over from other donors' samples.

This clone was detected only a few times. This sequence joins TRBV30 and TRBJ2-3; D remains unclear. The CDR3 extends over 12 amino acids. Trimming stripped 0 bases from V and 4 bases from J, with 5 bases between. Per the germline V gene, CDR1 is GTSNPN and CDR2 is SVGIG (reference sequence). This CDR3 reads CAWSVTPDTQYF. CDR3 sequence (DNA): TGTGCCTGGAGTGTAACCCCAGATACGCAGTATTTT.

The V gene is TRBV25-1, the J gene TRBJ2-2; TRBD1 is a possible D gene (6 bases). V was pared by 2 bases and J by 2 bases, with 18 bases between. This CDR3 spans 18 amino acids. Germline V gene sequence: CDR1 MGHDK, CDR2 SYGVNS. CDR3 DNA sequence: TGTGCCAGCAGTGAAAACAGGGTAACCATTCTTAACACCGGGGAGCTGTTTTTT. It is translated as CASSENRVTILNTGELFF.

CDR3 sequence (DNA): TGTGCCGCTGCCGGGACCTCCTACAATGAGCAGTTCTTC. Amino acid sequence: CAAAGTSYNEQFF. This chain connects TRBV7-2 to TRBJ2-1; TRBD1 or TRBD2 may be the D gene (5 bases each). Germline assignment: CDR1 SGHTA and CDR2 FQGNSA. This CDR3 is 13 amino acids long. Trimming shortened V by 11 bases and J by 0 bases, and 11 bases separated the two germline ends.

Details on this clone: This likely came from a read error, as a far larger clone is one base away. The gene calls are TRBV2 and TRBJ1-5; D gene unclear. CDR3 size: 14 residues. CDR1 and CDR2 from the germline V gene are SNHLY and FYNNEI. CDR3 nucleotide sequence: TGTGCCAGCAGTGAACAGTCTTATGGTCAGCACCAGCATTTT. Encoded protein: CASSEQSYGQHQHF.

The chain combines TRBV4-1 with TRBJ2-6, with D possibly matching TRBD1 (5 bases). The CDR3 length is 18 residues. Germline CDR1 and CDR2: MGHRA and YSYEKL. V was clipped by 1 base and J by 0 bases, with 13 bases between them. The CDR3 protein is CASSQGRQGRSGANVLTF. The DNA for the CDR3 is TGCGCCAGCAGCCAAGGTAGGCAGGGCCGCTCTGGGGCCAACGTCCTGACTTTC.

This chain links TRBV28 with TRBJ1-2; D is undetermined. The V end lost 6 bases, the J end lost 8 bases, and 16 bases lay between the germline ends. The CDR3 totals 13 residues. Germline values: CDR1 MDHEN, CDR2 SYDVKM. The CDR3 nucleotides are TGTGCCAGCAGCTTCGGTGGATTTTGGGGCTACACCTTC. Protein: CASSFGGFWGYTF.